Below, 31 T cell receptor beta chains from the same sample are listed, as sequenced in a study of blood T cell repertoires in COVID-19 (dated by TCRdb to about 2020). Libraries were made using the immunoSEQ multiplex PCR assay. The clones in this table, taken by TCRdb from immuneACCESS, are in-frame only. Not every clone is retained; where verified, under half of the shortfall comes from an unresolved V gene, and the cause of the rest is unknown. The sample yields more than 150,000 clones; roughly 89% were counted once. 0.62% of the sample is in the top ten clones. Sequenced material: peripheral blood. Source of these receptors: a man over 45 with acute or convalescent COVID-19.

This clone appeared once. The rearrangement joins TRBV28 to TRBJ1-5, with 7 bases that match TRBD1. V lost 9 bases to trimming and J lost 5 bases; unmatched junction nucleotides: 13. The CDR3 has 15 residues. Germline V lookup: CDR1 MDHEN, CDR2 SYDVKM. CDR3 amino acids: CASATGTTTHQPQHF. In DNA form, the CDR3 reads TGTGCCAGTGCGACAGGGACGACTACGCATCAGCCCCAGCATTTT.

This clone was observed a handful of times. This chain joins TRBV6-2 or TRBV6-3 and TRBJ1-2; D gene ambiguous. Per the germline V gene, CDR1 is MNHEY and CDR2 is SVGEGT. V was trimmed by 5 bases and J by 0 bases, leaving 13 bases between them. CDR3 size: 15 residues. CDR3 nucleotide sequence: TGTGCCAGCAGTCCAGACATTCTTACTAACTATGGCTACACCTTC. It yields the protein CASSPDILTNYGYTF.

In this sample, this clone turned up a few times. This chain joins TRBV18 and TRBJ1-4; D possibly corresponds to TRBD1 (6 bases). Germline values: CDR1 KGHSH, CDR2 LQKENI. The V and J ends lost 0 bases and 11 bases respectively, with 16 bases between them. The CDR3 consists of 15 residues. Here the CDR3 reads CASSPPLTGERKLFF. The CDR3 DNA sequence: TGTGCCAGCTCACCACCGTTGACAGGAGAGCGGAAACTGTTTTTT.

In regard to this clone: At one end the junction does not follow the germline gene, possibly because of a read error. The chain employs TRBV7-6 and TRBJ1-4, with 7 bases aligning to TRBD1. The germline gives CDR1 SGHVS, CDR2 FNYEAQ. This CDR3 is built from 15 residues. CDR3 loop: CASSLAGGGNEKLFF. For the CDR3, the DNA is TGTGCCAGCAGCCTAGCAGGGGGGGGGAATGAAAAACTGTTTTTT.

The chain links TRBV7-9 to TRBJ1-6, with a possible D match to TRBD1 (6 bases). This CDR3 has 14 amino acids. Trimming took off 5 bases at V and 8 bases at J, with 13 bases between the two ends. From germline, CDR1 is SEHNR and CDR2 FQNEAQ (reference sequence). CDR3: CASSPKGGYSPLHF. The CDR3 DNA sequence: TGTGCCAGCAGCCCCAAGGGGGGGTATTCACCCCTCCACTTT. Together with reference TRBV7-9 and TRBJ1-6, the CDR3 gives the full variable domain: DTGVSQNPRHKITKRGQNVTFRCDPISEHNRLYWYRQTLGQGPEFLTYFQNEAQLEKSRLLSDRFSAERPKGSFSTLEIQRTEQGDSAMYLCASSPKGGYSPLHFGNGTRLTVT.

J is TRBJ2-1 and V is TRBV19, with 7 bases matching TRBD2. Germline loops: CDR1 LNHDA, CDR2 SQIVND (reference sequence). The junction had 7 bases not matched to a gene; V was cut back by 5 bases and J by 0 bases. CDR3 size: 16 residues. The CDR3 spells CASSEWGTTSYNEQFF. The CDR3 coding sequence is TGTGCCAGTAGTGAATGGGGGACTACCTCCTACAATGAGCAGTTCTTC. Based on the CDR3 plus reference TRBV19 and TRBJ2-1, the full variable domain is DGGITQSPKYLFRKEGQNVTLSCEQNLNHDAMYWYRQDPGQGLRLIYYSQIVNDFQKGDIAEGYSVSREKKESFPLTVTSAQKNPTAFYLCASSEWGTTSYNEQFFGPGTRLTVL.

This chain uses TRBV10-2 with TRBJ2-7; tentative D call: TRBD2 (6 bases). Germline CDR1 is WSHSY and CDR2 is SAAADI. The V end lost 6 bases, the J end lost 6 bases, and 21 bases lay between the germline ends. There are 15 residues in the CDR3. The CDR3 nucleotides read TGCGCCAGCAGATCGAGCGGCGGGAATATCCGCGAGCAGTACTTC. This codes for CASRSSGGNIREQYF.

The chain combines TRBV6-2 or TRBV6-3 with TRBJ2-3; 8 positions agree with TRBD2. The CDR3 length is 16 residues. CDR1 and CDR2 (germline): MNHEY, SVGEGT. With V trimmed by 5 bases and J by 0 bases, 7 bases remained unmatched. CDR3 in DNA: TGTGCCAGCAGTGGAACTAGCGGACCTAGCACAGATACGCAGTATTTT. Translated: CASSGTSGPSTDTQYF.

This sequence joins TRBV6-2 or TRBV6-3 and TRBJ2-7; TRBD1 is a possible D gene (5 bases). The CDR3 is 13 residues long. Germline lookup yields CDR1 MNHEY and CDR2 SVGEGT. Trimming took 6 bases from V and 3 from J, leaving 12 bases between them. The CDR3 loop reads CASSYDSLYEQYV. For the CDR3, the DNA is TGTGCCAGCAGCTATGACAGCCTCTACGAGCAGTACGTC.

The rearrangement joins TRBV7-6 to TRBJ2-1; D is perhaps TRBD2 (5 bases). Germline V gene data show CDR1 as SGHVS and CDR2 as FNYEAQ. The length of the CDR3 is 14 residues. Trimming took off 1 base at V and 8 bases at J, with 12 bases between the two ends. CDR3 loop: CASSLGDAGHEQFF. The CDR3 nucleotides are TGTGCCAGCAGCTTAGGAGACGCGGGTCATGAGCAGTTCTTC.

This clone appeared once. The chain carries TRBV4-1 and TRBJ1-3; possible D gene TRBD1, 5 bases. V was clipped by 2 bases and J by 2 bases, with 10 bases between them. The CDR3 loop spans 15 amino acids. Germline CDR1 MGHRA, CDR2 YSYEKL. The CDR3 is CASSQTTVPGNTIYF. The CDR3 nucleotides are TGCGCCAGCAGCCAAACGACAGTGCCTGGAAACACCATATATTTT.

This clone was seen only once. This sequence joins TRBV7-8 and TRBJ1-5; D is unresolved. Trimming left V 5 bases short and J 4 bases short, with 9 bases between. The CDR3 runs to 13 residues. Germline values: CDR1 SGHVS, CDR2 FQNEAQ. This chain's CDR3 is CASSLRGNQPQHF. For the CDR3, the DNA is TGTGCCAGCAGCCTCAGAGGTAATCAGCCCCAGCATTTT.

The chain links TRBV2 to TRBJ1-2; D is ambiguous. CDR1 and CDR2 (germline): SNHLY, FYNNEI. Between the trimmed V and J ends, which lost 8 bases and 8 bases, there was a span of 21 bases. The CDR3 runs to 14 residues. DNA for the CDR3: TGTGCCAGCTCCCCCGTCGTGGTTAGATCCGGCTACACCTTC. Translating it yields CASSPVVVRSGYTF.

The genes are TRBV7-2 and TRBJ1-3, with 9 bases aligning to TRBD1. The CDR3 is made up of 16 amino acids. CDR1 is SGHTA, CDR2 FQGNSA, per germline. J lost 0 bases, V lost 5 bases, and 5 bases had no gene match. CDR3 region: CASSPQDRGSGNTIYF. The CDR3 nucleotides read TGTGCCAGCAGCCCACAGGACAGGGGCTCTGGAAACACCATATATTTT. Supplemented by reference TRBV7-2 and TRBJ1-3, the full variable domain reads GAGVSQSPSNKVTEKGKDVELRCDPISGHTALYWYRQSLGQGLEFLIYFQGNSAPDKSGLPSDRFSAERTGGSVSTLTIQRTQQEDSAVYLCASSPQDRGSGNTIYFGEGSWLTVV.

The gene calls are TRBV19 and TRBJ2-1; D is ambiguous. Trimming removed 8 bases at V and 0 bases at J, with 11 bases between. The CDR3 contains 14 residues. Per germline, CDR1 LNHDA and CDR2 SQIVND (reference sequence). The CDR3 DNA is TGTGCCAGTCGAGGCCGTGTCTCCTACAATGAGCAGTTCTTC. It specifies CASRGRVSYNEQFF.

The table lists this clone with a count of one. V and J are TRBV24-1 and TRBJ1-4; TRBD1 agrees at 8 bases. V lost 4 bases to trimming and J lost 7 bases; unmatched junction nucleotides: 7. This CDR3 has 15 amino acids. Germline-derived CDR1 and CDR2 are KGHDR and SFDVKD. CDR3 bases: TGTGCCACCAGTGAACCGACAGGGGATGGTGAAAAACTGTTTTTT. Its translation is CATSEPTGDGEKLFF.

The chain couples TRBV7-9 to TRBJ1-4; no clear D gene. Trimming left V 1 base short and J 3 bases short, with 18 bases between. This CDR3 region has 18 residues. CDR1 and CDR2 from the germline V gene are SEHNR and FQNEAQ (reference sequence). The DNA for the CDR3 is TGTGCCAGCAGCTTAGTTTCCCGGGTGGTGGGAGCTAATGAAAAACTGTTTTTT. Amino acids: CASSLVSRVVGANEKLFF.

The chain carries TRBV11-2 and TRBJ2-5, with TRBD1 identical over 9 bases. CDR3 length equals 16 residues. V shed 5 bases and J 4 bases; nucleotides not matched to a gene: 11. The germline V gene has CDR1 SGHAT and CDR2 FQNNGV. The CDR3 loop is CASSTLRDRDRETQYF. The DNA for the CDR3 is TGTGCCAGCAGCACACTCCGGGACAGGGACAGAGAGACCCAGTACTTC.

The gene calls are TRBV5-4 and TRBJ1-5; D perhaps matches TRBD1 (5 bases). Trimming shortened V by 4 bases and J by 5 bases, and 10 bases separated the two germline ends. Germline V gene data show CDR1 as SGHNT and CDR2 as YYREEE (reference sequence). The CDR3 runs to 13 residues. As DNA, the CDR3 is TGTGCCAGCAGCCAGGGCTCGGATCAGCCCCAGCATTTT. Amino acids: CASSQGSDQPQHF.

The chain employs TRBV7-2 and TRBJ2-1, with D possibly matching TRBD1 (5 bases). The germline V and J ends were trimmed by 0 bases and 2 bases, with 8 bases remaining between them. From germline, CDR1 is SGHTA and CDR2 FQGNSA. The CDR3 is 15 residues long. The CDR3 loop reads CASSLAGQPYNEQFF. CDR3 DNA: TGTGCCAGCAGCTTAGCGGGGCAGCCCTACAATGAGCAGTTCTTC.

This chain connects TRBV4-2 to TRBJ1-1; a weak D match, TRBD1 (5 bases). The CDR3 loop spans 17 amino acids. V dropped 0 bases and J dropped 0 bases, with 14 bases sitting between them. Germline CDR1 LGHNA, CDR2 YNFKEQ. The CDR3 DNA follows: TGTGCCAGCAGCCAAGATTTTGGCAGGGCCCTGAACACTGAAGCTTTCTTT. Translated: CASSQDFGRALNTEAFF.

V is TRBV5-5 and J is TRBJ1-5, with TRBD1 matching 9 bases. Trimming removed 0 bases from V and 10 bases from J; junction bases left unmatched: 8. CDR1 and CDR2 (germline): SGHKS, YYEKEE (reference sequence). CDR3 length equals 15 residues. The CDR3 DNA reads TGTGCCAGCAGCTTGGTTGGGGGACAGGGTATTCCCCAGCATTTT. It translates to CASSLVGGQGIPQHF.

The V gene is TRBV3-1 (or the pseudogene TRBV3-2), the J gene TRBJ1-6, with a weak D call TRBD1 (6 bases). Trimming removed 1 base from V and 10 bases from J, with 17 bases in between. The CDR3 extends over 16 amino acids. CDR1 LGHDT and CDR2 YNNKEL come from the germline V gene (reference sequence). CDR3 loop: CASSQVRGGKGSPLHF. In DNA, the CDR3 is TGTGCCAGCAGCCAAGTTCGGGGGGGCAAAGGATCACCCCTCCACTTT.

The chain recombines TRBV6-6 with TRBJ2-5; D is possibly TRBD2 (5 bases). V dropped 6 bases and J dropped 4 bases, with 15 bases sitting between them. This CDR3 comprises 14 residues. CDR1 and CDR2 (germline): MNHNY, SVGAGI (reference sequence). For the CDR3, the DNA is TGTGCCAGCAGCCACCCCCCGGCGGGAGAGACCCAGTACTTC. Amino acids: CASSHPPAGETQYF.

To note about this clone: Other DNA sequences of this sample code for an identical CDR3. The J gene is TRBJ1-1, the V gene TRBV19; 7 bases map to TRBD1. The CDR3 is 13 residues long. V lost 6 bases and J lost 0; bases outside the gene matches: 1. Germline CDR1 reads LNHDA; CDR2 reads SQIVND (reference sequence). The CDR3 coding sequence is TGTGCCAGTAGCGGGACAGTGAACACTGAAGCTTTCTTT. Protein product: CASSGTVNTEAFF.

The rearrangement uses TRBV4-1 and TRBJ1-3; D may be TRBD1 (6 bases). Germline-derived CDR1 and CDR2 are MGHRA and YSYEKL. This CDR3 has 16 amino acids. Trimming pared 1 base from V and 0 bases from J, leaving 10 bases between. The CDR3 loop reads CASSQAGVSSGNTIYF. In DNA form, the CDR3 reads TGCGCCAGCAGCCAAGCAGGGGTGAGCTCTGGAAACACCATATATTTT.

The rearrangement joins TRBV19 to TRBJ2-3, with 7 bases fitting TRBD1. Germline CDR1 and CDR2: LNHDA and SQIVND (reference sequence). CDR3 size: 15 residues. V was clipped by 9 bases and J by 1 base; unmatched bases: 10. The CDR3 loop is CASRRTGRGTDTQYF. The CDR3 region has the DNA TGTGCCAGCCGTCGGACAGGACGCGGCACAGATACGCAGTATTTT.

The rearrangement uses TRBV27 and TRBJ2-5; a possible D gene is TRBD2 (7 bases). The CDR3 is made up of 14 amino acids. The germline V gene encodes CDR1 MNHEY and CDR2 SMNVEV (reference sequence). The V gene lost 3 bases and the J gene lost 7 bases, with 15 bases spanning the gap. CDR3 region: CASSFAGGLGTQYF. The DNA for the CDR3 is TGTGCCAGCAGTTTTGCCGGGGGGCTTGGGACCCAGTACTTC.

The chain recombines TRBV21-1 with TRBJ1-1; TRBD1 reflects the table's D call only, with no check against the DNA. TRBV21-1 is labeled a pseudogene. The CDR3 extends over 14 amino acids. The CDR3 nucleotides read TGTGCCAGCAGCCCCTGGGGACAGACACCTGAAGCTTTCTTT. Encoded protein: CASSPWGQTPEAFF.

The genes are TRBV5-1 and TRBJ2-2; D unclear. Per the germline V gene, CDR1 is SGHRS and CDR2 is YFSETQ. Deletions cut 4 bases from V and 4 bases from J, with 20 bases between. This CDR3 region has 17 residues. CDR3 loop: CASSIGPTFPFTGELFF. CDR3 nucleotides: TGCGCCAGCAGCATCGGTCCTACGTTCCCCTTCACCGGGGAGCTGTTTTTT.

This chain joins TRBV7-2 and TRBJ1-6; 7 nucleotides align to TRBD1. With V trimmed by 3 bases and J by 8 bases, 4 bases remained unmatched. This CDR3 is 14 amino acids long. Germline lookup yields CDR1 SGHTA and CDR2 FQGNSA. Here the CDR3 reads CASSLPDRDSPLHF. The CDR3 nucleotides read TGTGCCAGCAGCTTGCCAGACAGGGATTCACCCCTCCACTTT.